These 5 T cell receptor beta chains came from one sample sequenced in a study of blood T cell repertoires in COVID-19. Profiled with immunoSEQ multiplex PCR; TCRdb holds only in-frame clones, not every one. The sample includes 180,000 or so clones, about 88% of them seen just once. Sequencing was performed on peripheral blood. The origin of the receptors is a man younger than 30 with acute or convalescent COVID-19.

The V gene is TRBV7-8, the J gene TRBJ2-1; 7 nucleotides agree with TRBD1. V gave up 5 bases and J gave up 4 bases; unmatched junction bases: 8. The CDR3 has 15 residues. The V gene's germline CDR1 is SGHVS and CDR2 FQNEAQ. CDR3 region: CASSPRGQIYNEQFF. The CDR3, as DNA: TGTGCCAGCAGCCCGAGGGGACAGATATACAATGAGCAGTTCTTC. Based on the CDR3 plus reference TRBV7-8 and TRBJ2-1, the full variable domain is GAGVSQSPRYKVAKRGQDVALRCDPISGHVSLFWYQQALGQGPEFLTYFQNEAQLDKSGLPSDRFFAERPEGSVSTLKIQRTQQEDSAVYLCASSPRGQIYNEQFFGPGTRLTVL.

The genes are TRBV19 and TRBJ2-3; TRBD2 matches at 8 bases. Germline trimming cut 3 bases from V and 5 bases from J; bases unmatched to any gene: 10. The V gene's germline CDR1 is LNHDA and CDR2 SQIVND (reference sequence). This CDR3 is 16 amino acids long. CDR3 amino acids: CASSIGSGGSEDTQYF. The DNA of the CDR3 is TGTGCCAGTAGTATTGGGAGCGGGGGCTCGGAAGATACGCAGTATTTT.

The chain couples TRBV18 to TRBJ2-7, with D uncertain. Germline V gene data show CDR1 as KGHSH and CDR2 as LQKENI. V was cut by 2 bases and J by 3 bases, with 11 bases left in between. CDR3 length equals 14 residues. CDR3 nucleotide sequence: TGTGCCAGCTCACCAATCGACATAGACTACGAGCAGTACTTC. This sequence encodes CASSPIDIDYEQYF.

With regard to this clone: The sample carries other DNA sequences with the same CDR3. V gene TRBV5-1 combines with J gene TRBJ2-3; 12 bases match TRBD2. The CDR3 length is 16 residues. Germline values: CDR1 SGHRS, CDR2 YFSETQ. J gave up 2 bases and V 4 bases, and 5 bases lay outside the gene matches. CDR3 nucleotide sequence: TGCGCCAGCAGCCTCGGACTAGCGGGGACCACAGATACGCAGTATTTT. Translating gives CASSLGLAGTTDTQYF.

The chain uses TRBV3-1 (or the pseudogene TRBV3-2) and TRBJ2-3; TRBD2 aligns across 11 bases. V lost 2 bases and J lost 1; bases outside the gene matches: 2. CDR1 is LGHDT, CDR2 YNNKEL, per germline (reference sequence). The CDR3 has 16 amino acids. CDR3 coding DNA: TGTGCCAGCAGCCAACGTAGCGGGGGGGGCACAGATACGCAGTATTTT. It yields the protein CASSQRSGGGTDTQYF.